The rows below give T cell receptor beta chains drawn from one sample of a study of blood T cell repertoires in COVID-19. Libraries were prepared by immunoSEQ multiplex PCR; TCRdb keeps only in-frame clonotypes and omits some of them. The sample lists under 150,000 clones; approximately 83% were seen once. The sequencing sample was made of peripheral blood. These receptors came from a woman aged 50 to 60 who had recovered from COVID-19. CDR3s include the opening cysteine and the closing phenylalanine or tryptophan.

TRBV27 | CASSLSGATNEKLFF
TRBV19 | CASSTSGSPSGYTF
TRBV7-2 | CASSLAATSSYNEQFF
TRBV6-2/TRBV6-3 | CASSTGRHYGYTF
TRBV3-1/TRBV3-2 | CASSQGGGPYNEQFF
TRBV30 | CAWSTTRENQPQHF
TRBV30 | CAWSVATDTQYF
TRBV27 | CASIRTGIVTEAFF
TRBV14 | CASSKEAGTINEQFF
TRBV5-1 | CASSATTGSSSEQYF
TRBV5-6 | CASSSKGHYEQYF
TRBV4-2 | CASSQVETSGGKQFF
TRBV2 | CASSQGLVEQETQYF
TRBV18 | CASFQGLAGGGEQFF
TRBV6-2/TRBV6-3 | CASSQLSGTSAGNTIYF
TRBV6-6 | CASRPDRGQPQHF
TRBV10-3 | CAISQQGTGNTIYF
TRBV11-3 | CASSRAGTDTQYF
TRBV29-1 | CSVLLRGSPYEQYF
TRBV10-3 | CAISEREGPQPQHF
TRBV19 | CASSIEWLSAGGGEQYF
TRBV30 | CAWSRTGVYGYTF
TRBV29-1 | CSVGRDWNNEQFF
TRBV6-2/TRBV6-3 | CASSEYEGTQYF
TRBV9 | CASSARTSGANTGELFF
TRBV18 | CASSIQGGGEKLFF
TRBV6-5 | CASTLEGAGANVLTF
TRBV19 | CASGPDRGDTQYF
TRBV3-1/TRBV3-2 | CASSRGPHTYSNQPQHF
TRBV12-3/TRBV12-4 | CASSPQVAYEQYF
TRBV30 | CAWSVSLGRAGLNIQYF
TRBV2 | CASRDRSTSTNEKLFF
TRBV27 | CASSADRQGTKQYF
TRBV7-3 | CASSFTGGPYNEQFF
TRBV5-1 | CASSISGTSVYNEQFF
TRBV5-1 | CASSLTGTTQETQYF
TRBV7-9 | CASSFLVYGYTF
TRBV29-1 | CSVEGGRLARIHSYNEQFF
TRBV3-1/TRBV3-2 | CASSQGPGVGTEAFF
TRBV7-3 | CASSLRGGAPYEQYF
TRBV5-1 | CASSFGSSRLGNIQYF
TRBV2 | CASSHPDRAGYGYTF
TRBV14 | CASSQRGIYYEQYF
TRBV5-1 | CASSLAGTGVTETQYF
TRBV7-6 | CASSLGTSGSTDTQYF